This entry lists 6 T cell receptor beta chains sequenced from one sample in a study of T cells in Graves' hyperthyroidism and ophthalmopathy (dated by TCRdb to between 2017 and 2020). The library relied on multiplex PCR. The sequencer listed for this sample is Illumina HiSeq 2000. The TCR beta CDR3 regions were amplified from RNA transcripts. The TCR CDR3 was subjected to a first round of RT-PCR using the HTBI primer set and the Qiagen OneStep RT-PCR kit. The public sequencing data were trimmed at Q25 with fastp and processed into clonotypes with MiXCR by TCRdb, which kept only in-frame beta chains. Entries that share a CDR3 protein sequence are merged under the most common genes and DNA. This sample holds 750,000 to 900,000 distinct CDR3 sequences; more than 30% were observed only once. Together, the top ten hold about 9% of the sample. Sequencing was performed on blood. All receptors come from a man between 18 and 29 years old with Graves' hyperthyroidism.

The chain has TRBV7-9 and TRBJ2-5; D perhaps matches TRBD2 (6 bases). There are 17 residues in the CDR3. The V end lost 1 base, the J end lost 4 bases, and 19 bases lay between the germline ends. CDR1 SEHNR and CDR2 FQNEAQ come from the germline V gene (reference sequence). CDR3 residues: CASSLGPEASAGETQYF. CDR3 sequence (DNA): TGTGCCAGCAGCTTAGGACCGGAGGCTAGCGCTGGAGAGACCCAGTACTTC.

This clonotype was counted many times. The J gene is TRBJ2-5, the V gene TRBV2; D not resolved. This CDR3 region has 13 residues. With 3 bases removed from V and 1 base from J, the gap between germline ends came to 6 bases. The V gene's germline CDR1 is SNHLY and CDR2 FYNNEI. DNA of the CDR3: TGTGCCAGCAGTGAGGGCTTCCAAGAGACCCAGTACTTC. It encodes CASSEGFQETQYF.

The chain combines TRBV29-1 with TRBJ2-5; D is unclear. V was clipped by 2 bases and J by 2 bases, with 12 bases between them. Germline CDR1 SQVTM, CDR2 ANQGSEA. The CDR3 is 14 amino acids. CDR3 nucleotides: TGCAGCGTTGAATGGGCCGGAACACAAGAGACCCAGTACTTC. It is translated as CSVEWAGTQETQYF. Variable domain in full (rest from reference TRBV29-1 and TRBJ2-5): SAVISQKPSRDICQRGTSLTIQCQVDSQVTMMFWYRQQPGQSLTLIATANQGSEATYESGFVIDKFPISRPNLTFSTLTVSNMSPEDSSIYLCSVEWAGTQETQYFGPGTRLLVL.

This clonotype was observed at least ten times. CDR3 sequence (DNA): TGCAGCGTTGGAAGGGTGGGCACCGGGGAGCTGTTTTTT. Residues: CSVGRVGTGELFF. This chain connects TRBV29-1 to TRBJ2-2; D is undetermined. V dropped 4 bases and J dropped 4 bases, with 10 bases sitting between them. Germline CDR1 is SQVTM and CDR2 is ANQGSEA. CDR3 length: 13 amino acids.

This clonotype occurred once. The chain couples TRBV5-1 to TRBJ2-7; TRBD2 matches at 9 bases. CDR3 length: 15 residues. Germline V lookup: CDR1 SGHRS, CDR2 YFSETQ. J was trimmed by 6 bases and V by 0 bases; bases with no gene match: 7. The CDR3 reads CASSLESAGGGEQYF. CDR3 sequence (DNA): TGCGCCAGCAGCTTGGAAAGCGCGGGGGGGGGCGAGCAGTACTTC.

As for this clonotype: With a much larger clone just one base away, this may be a read error. This sequence joins TRBV7-6 and TRBJ2-6, with a tentative D call TRBD1 (5 bases). V shed 1 base and J shed 2 bases, with 9 bases lying between them. Per the germline V gene, CDR1 is SGHVS and CDR2 is FNYEAQ. This CDR3 has 16 amino acids. The CDR3 is CASSLGGLPGANVLTF. CDR3 nucleotide sequence: TGTGCCAGCAGCTTAGGGGGCCTCCCTGGGGCCAACGTCCTGACTTTC.